The next 7 T cell receptor beta chains were all read from a single sample in a study of T cells in Graves' hyperthyroidism and ophthalmopathy. TCR beta CDR3 regions were amplified from RNA. In the first-round RT-PCR of the TCR CDR3, the HTBI primer set was used. TCRdb re-analysed the multiplex PCR reads in MiXCR, keeping a single row per CDR3 protein. In the table there are about 700,000 distinct CDR3 sequences, around 13% of which are singletons. Sequences were obtained from blood. The origin of the receptors is a woman aged 18-29 years with Graves' hyperthyroidism.

The chain recombines TRBV29-1 with TRBJ2-2; no clear D. Trimming stripped 6 bases from V and 0 bases from J, with 11 bases between. The CDR3 contains 14 residues. CDR1 is SQVTM, CDR2 ANQGSEA, per germline. CDR3 DNA sequence: TGCAGCGTCGGTTCAGGCGCGAACACCGGGGAGCTGTTTTTT. Translated: CSVGSGANTGELFF.

This clonotype occurred many times. The chain uses TRBV5-6 and TRBJ2-2; 10 bases line up with TRBD2. The length of the CDR3 is 17 residues. The trim removed 2 bases at V and 1 base at J, leaving 5 bases unmatched. Germline-derived CDR1 and CDR2 are SGHDT and YYEEEE. CDR3 region: CASSLRTSGGNTGELFF. For the CDR3, the DNA is TGTGCCAGCAGCTTACGGACTAGCGGCGGGAACACCGGGGAGCTGTTTTTT.

Ten or more counts support this clonotype. The gene calls are TRBV28 and TRBJ2-7, with a weak D call TRBD1 (7 bases). The CDR3 totals 14 residues. The germline gives CDR1 MDHEN, CDR2 SYDVKM. V lost 8 bases and J lost 6, with 20 bases in between. The CDR3 sequence is CASVRTGRGGEQYF. The CDR3 DNA sequence: TGTGCCAGCGTGAGGACAGGTCGGGGAGGCGAGCAGTACTTC.

This clonotype was picked up a small number of times. The J gene is TRBJ1-5, the V gene TRBV12-3 or TRBV12-4; perhaps TRBD1 as D (6 bases). Trimming took off 8 bases at V and 6 bases at J, with 17 bases between the two ends. This CDR3 spans 14 amino acids. This CDR3 is CASGGGDKRQPQHF. The CDR3 DNA is TGTGCCAGCGGGGGGGGGGACAAACGTCAGCCCCAGCATTTT.

The V and J genes are TRBV7-9 and TRBJ2-4; 14 positions agree with TRBD2. This CDR3 is 18 amino acids long. The junction had 7 bases not matched to a gene; V was cut back by 3 bases and J by 3 bases. The V gene's germline CDR1 is SEHNR and CDR2 FQNEAQ (reference sequence). CDR3 amino acids: CASSFPGLAGEDKNIQYF. CDR3 DNA: TGTGCCAGCAGCTTCCCGGGACTAGCGGGAGAGGACAAAAACATTCAGTACTTC.

The table lists this clonotype with a count of one. The chain uses TRBV6-2 or TRBV6-3 and TRBJ1-2; no clear D gene. Germline loops: CDR1 MNHEY, CDR2 SVGEGT. The germline V and J ends were trimmed by 5 bases and 6 bases, with 13 bases remaining between them. CDR3 length: 13 amino acids. Here the CDR3 reads CASSISRNDGYTF. DNA for the CDR3: TGTGCCAGCAGTATCTCAAGAAATGATGGCTACACCTTC.

In this sample, this clonotype turned up many times. The J gene is TRBJ1-5, the V gene TRBV12-3 or TRBV12-4; D ambiguous. The V end lost 3 bases, the J end lost 4 bases, and 4 bases lay between the germline ends. This CDR3 has 12 residues. The CDR3 DNA sequence: TGTGCCAGCAGTTTTGCGAATCAGCCCCAGCATTTT. It is translated as CASSFANQPQHF.